The clone carrying this TCR beta chain has a handful of counts. The antigen is unknown. The authors built TCR beta libraries using iRepertoire HTBI primers and Arm-PCR of CDR3 regions. TCRdb passed the multiplex PCR reads through MiXCR, listing each CDR3 protein once. The data contain approximately 400,000 distinct CDR3 sequences, 14% to 15% of them singletons. Sample time point: newly diagnosed GD, antithyroid drugs for less than 3 months. The TCR library was made from RNA extracted from PBMCs. V gave up 3 bases and J gave up 7 bases, with 9 bases separating them. The CDR3 is 13 amino acids. Looked up from germline, CDR1 is MNHGY and CDR2 is SVAAGI. These data are taken from a study of regulatory T cells in long-lasting Graves disease. The study's findings and limits: Among persistent patients, a larger number of public clonotypes were shared (approximately 3,000) than among newly diagnosed patients (about 1,000).

This same sample was also part of a study on T cells in Graves' hyperthyroidism and ophthalmopathy. From that report: The study excluded patients with uncontrolled infection, other autoimmune disease, pregnancy or lactation.

This TCR came from a woman in her thirties with Graves disease. Source: peripheral blood mononuclear cells (PBMCs), taken at new diagnosis, from a patient treated with antithyroid drugs. The V call is TRBV6-9, the J call TRBJ2-2; D gene uncertain. The CDR3 sequence is CASSYEKGGELFF. CDR3 sequence (DNA): TGTGCCAGCAGTTACGAAAAGGGCGGGGAGCTGTTTTTT.